These 31 T cell receptor beta chains were all obtained from the same sample, sequenced in a study of spatial heterogeneity in lung cancer. Study conclusions and caveats: Tumor mutation count correlated with how many alpha and beta TCRs expanded intratumorally.

The antigens for these receptors are not known. Time point of the sample: sample taken at primary tumor resection. One entry per CDR3 protein results from TCRdb running MiXCR on the 5' RACE reads. The sample yields about 100,000 distinct CDR3 sequences, nearly 4.5% seen once. The starting material was lung tumor tissue, obtained at surgery. The receptors come from a male donor with early-stage non-small cell lung cancer.

The chain carries TRBV7-9 and TRBJ2-3, with TRBD2 identical over 7 bases. The germline V gene encodes CDR1 SEHNR and CDR2 FQNEAQ (reference sequence). The CDR3 consists of 15 residues. After removal of 7 bases from V and 2 bases from J, the junction contained 9 bases not matched to a gene. The CDR3 bases are TGTGCCAGCAACCAAAAGCGGGGTAACACAGATACGCAGTATTTT. Translated: CASNQKRGNTDTQYF. Full variable domain (remainder filled in from reference TRBV7-9 and TRBJ2-3): DTGVSQNPRHKITKRGQNVTFRCDPISEHNRLYWYRQTLGQGPEFLTYFQNEAQLEKSRLLSDRFSAERPKGSFSTLEIQRTEQGDSAMYLCASNQKRGNTDTQYFGPGTRLTVL.

This clonotype showed up many times. The chain joins TRBV19 to TRBJ1-6, with D uncertain. The CDR3 loop spans 16 amino acids. Per germline, CDR1 LNHDA and CDR2 SQIVND (reference sequence). V lost 9 bases and J lost 9, with 24 bases in between. Here the CDR3 DNA reads TGTGCCAGCGCCATATATCCCCGGCAGCTCGTTTCACCCCTCCACTTT. This sequence encodes CASAIYPRQLVSPLHF.

This chain links TRBV13 with TRBJ1-1, with a weak D call TRBD1 (5 bases). The V end was cut by 3 bases, the J end by 5 bases, with 10 bases between. In germline, CDR1 is PRHDT, CDR2 FYEKMQ (reference sequence). CDR3 length: 13 residues. The CDR3 nucleotides read TGTGCCAGCAGCTTCACAGGTTCAACTGAAGCTTTCTTT. As protein: CASSFTGSTEAFF.

The J gene is TRBJ2-7, the V gene TRBV12-3 or TRBV12-4; D is possibly TRBD2 (5 bases). This CDR3 region has 13 residues. V was clipped by 3 bases and J by 6 bases, with 12 bases between them. The chain's CDR3 is CASSFGLRGEQYF. The CDR3 coding sequence is TGTGCCAGCAGTTTTGGACTCCGGGGCGAGCAGTACTTC.

The table lists this clonotype with many counts. The J gene is TRBJ2-1, the V gene TRBV6-6, with TRBD2 identical over 8 bases. Germline loops: CDR1 MNHNY, CDR2 SVGAGI (reference sequence). V gave up 5 bases and J gave up 3 bases; unmatched junction bases: 6. CDR3 length: 15 amino acids. CDR3 nucleotide sequence: TGTGCCAGCAGTCCCGCGGGAGGAAGCTACAATGAGCAGTTCTTC. Translating it yields CASSPAGGSYNEQFF.

This clonotype has at least ten counts. The V gene is TRBV28, the J gene TRBJ2-4; unclear D gene. This CDR3 contains 15 residues. V was shortened by 5 bases and J by 2 bases, with 13 bases between the two germline ends. CDR1 MDHEN and CDR2 SYDVKM come from the germline V gene. The CDR3 DNA is TGTGCCAGCAGTCCCCCCCCGGGCCCCAAAAACATTCAGTACTTC. Protein product: CASSPPPGPKNIQYF.

This chain uses TRBV20-1 with TRBJ1-1, with a tentative D call TRBD1 (5 bases). Germline lookup yields CDR1 DFQATT and CDR2 SNEGSKA (reference sequence). The germline V and J ends were trimmed by 6 bases and 5 bases, with 19 bases remaining between them. This CDR3 spans 14 amino acids. This CDR3 reads CSAKWALRGTEAFF. The CDR3 DNA sequence: TGCAGTGCCAAGTGGGCCCTTAGGGGAACTGAAGCTTTCTTT.

This clonotype has a count of ten or more. The genes are TRBV20-1 and TRBJ2-1; D not resolved. The CDR3 contains 13 residues. The germline V gene encodes CDR1 DFQATT and CDR2 SNEGSKA (reference sequence). Trimming shortened V by 3 bases and J by 5 bases, and 11 bases separated the two germline ends. In DNA form, the CDR3 reads TGCAGTGCTAGTTTTGGGGATAACAATGAGCAGTTCTTC. Amino acid sequence: CSASFGDNNEQFF.

This clonotype was recorded many times. The chain employs TRBV20-1 and TRBJ2-1, with D hard to call. There are 13 residues in the CDR3. Looked up from germline, CDR1 is DFQATT and CDR2 is SNEGSKA (reference sequence). V lost 2 bases and J 7 bases, leaving 12 bases between the germline ends. CDR3 protein: CSARRSGRNEQFF. CDR3 bases: TGCAGTGCTAGACGGAGTGGGCGGAATGAGCAGTTCTTC.

This clonotype was seen many times. This chain connects TRBV7-9 to TRBJ1-4, with D perhaps TRBD1 (6 bases). This CDR3 is built from 12 residues. Trimming pared 5 bases from V and 9 bases from J, leaving 10 bases between. Per the germline V gene, CDR1 is SEHNR and CDR2 is FQNEAQ (reference sequence). The CDR3, as DNA: TGTGCCAGCAGCCCCTGGGGGCAAAAACTGTTTTTT. Amino acid sequence: CASSPWGQKLFF.

This clonotype was found many times. The chain links TRBV5-1 to TRBJ2-4; the match to TRBD1 covers 9 bases. The ends lost 0 bases at V and 8 bases at J; junction bases unmatched: 15. Germline V gene data show CDR1 as SGHRS and CDR2 as YFSETQ. This CDR3 has 18 amino acids. The CDR3 sequence: CASSLGGVKGQGWYIQYF. Written as DNA, the CDR3 is TGCGCCAGCAGCTTGGGAGGCGTAAAAGGACAGGGGTGGTACATTCAGTACTTC.

This clonotype was counted ten times or more. This chain uses TRBV7-9 with TRBJ1-4; D gene uncertain. V gave up 3 bases and J gave up 4 bases, with 9 bases separating them. The CDR3 loop spans 14 amino acids. The germline CDR1 and CDR2 sequences are SEHNR and FQNEAQ (reference sequence). This CDR3 reads CASSLSSRNEKLFF. DNA for the CDR3: TGTGCCAGCAGCTTGTCTTCCCGTAATGAAAAACTGTTTTTT.

This chain joins TRBV20-1 and TRBJ1-5; TRBD1 agrees at 8 bases. Germline trimming cut 3 bases from V and 6 bases from J; bases unmatched to any gene: 4. Germline V CDR1 and CDR2: DFQATT, SNEGSKA (reference sequence). The CDR3 is 13 amino acids. CDR3 nucleotide sequence: TGCAGTGCTAGGGACAGGGAAGTTCAGCCCCAGCATTTT. Translating gives CSARDREVQPQHF.

There are many counts of this clonotype. The V gene is TRBV12-3 or TRBV12-4, the J gene TRBJ2-5; D remains ambiguous. The CDR3 consists of 13 residues. V lost 3 bases and J lost 3, with 8 bases in between. The CDR3 sequence is CASSFMTEETQYF. DNA for the CDR3: TGTGCCAGCAGTTTTATGACGGAAGAGACCCAGTACTTC.

This clonotype was detected a few times. J is TRBJ2-7 and V is TRBV27; 11 bases align to TRBD1. The CDR3 sequence is 14 residues long. After removal of 5 bases from V and 6 bases from J, the junction contained 6 bases not matched to a gene. Germline CDR1 and CDR2: MNHEY and SMNVEV (reference sequence). CDR3 amino acids: CASSPRTGGSEQYF. DNA for the CDR3: TGTGCCAGCAGTCCGAGGACAGGGGGCTCCGAGCAGTACTTC.

This clonotype came up many times. The V call is TRBV3-1, the J call TRBJ1-2; D unclear. This CDR3 comprises 15 residues. V lost 1 base to trimming and J lost 3 bases, with 12 bases between them. Germline V gives CDR1 LGHDT, CDR2 YNNKEL (reference sequence). The CDR3 loop is CASSQVDAGYYGYTF. The DNA for the CDR3 is TGTGCCAGCAGCCAAGTGGACGCCGGGTACTATGGCTACACCTTC.

In this sample, this clonotype turned up a few times. The chain joins TRBV30 to TRBJ2-1, with D possibly matching TRBD1 (7 bases). CDR1 and CDR2 from the germline V gene are GTSNPN and SVGIG (reference sequence). The CDR3 length is 12 residues. V gave up 2 bases and J gave up 6 bases, with 8 bases separating them. CDR3 region: CAWSQGGNEQFF. CDR3 coding DNA: TGTGCCTGGAGTCAGGGGGGCAATGAGCAGTTCTTC.

The rearrangement joins TRBV6-5 to TRBJ1-1, with no clear D. V was shortened by 6 bases and J by 2 bases, with 10 bases between the two germline ends. Germline V gene lookup returns CDR1 MNHEY and CDR2 SVGAGI. CDR3 size: 13 residues. CDR3 amino acids: CASRPRANTEAFF. Here the CDR3 DNA reads TGTGCCAGCAGGCCGAGGGCTAACACTGAAGCTTTCTTT.

This clonotype has only a few counts. This chain joins TRBV4-1 and TRBJ1-5; 11 bases align to TRBD1. There are 18 residues in the CDR3. V dropped 4 bases and J dropped 1; count of bases not matched to a gene: 9. Looked up from germline, CDR1 is MGHRA and CDR2 is YSYEKL. The CDR3 DNA follows: TGCGCCAGCAGCCGCCGGACAGGGGGCGAGGCGAGCAATCAGCCCCAGCATTTT. Translated: CASSRRTGGEASNQPQHF.

This clonotype showed up many times. The chain employs TRBV13 and TRBJ2-1; D might be TRBD2 (6 bases). The CDR3 loop spans 13 amino acids. CDR1 is PRHDT and CDR2 is FYEKMQ in the germline V gene (reference sequence). The V and J ends lost 2 bases and 7 bases respectively, with 9 bases between them. The chain's CDR3 is CASSLWRENEQFF. CDR3 bases: TGTGCCAGCAGCTTATGGAGGGAGAATGAGCAGTTCTTC.

There are many counts of this clonotype. The chain links TRBV28 to TRBJ1-2; perhaps TRBD1 as D (6 bases). CDR3 length equals 14 residues. V gave up 6 bases and J gave up 4 bases, with 15 bases separating them. Germline-derived CDR1 and CDR2 are MDHEN and SYDVKM. In DNA form, the CDR3 reads TGTGCCAGCAGGACACAGGGTGAAAGCTATGGCTACACCTTC. It codes for CASRTQGESYGYTF.

The table lists this clonotype with many counts. The gene calls are TRBV27 and TRBJ2-2, with 10 bases lining up with TRBD2. The junction had 9 bases not matched to a gene; V was cut back by 7 bases and J by 7 bases. The germline V gene encodes CDR1 MNHEY and CDR2 SMNVEV (reference sequence). The CDR3 length is 15 residues. DNA for the CDR3: TGTGCCAGCAAGACTCTAGCGGGAGTTATCGGGGAGCTGTTTTTT. Its translation: CASKTLAGVIGELFF.

About this clonotype: A read error may be the cause here, since a much bigger clone is one base away. The rearrangement uses TRBV5-1 and TRBJ2-1; TRBD2 aligns across 7 bases. Per the germline V gene, CDR1 is SGHRS and CDR2 is YFSETQ. CDR3 size: 16 residues. The CDR3 DNA reads TGCGCCAGCGGCCCCTACGCGGGCGGGAGATACACTGAGCAGTTCTTC. This encodes CASGPYAGGRYTEQFF.

This clonotype was seen a handful of times. The chain recombines TRBV11-2 with TRBJ1-1; a weak D match, TRBD1 (6 bases). The CDR3 totals 14 residues. The V end was cut by 2 bases, the J end by 10 bases, with 17 bases between. Germline V gene lookup returns CDR1 SGHAT and CDR2 FQNNGV. The CDR3 DNA follows: TGTGCCAGCAGCTTACTGCAGGGACACCAGAGAGCTTTCTTT. It specifies CASSLLQGHQRAFF.

This clonotype was seen repeatedly, ten times or more. The chain joins TRBV10-3 to TRBJ2-7; D remains unclear. V was trimmed by 3 bases and J by 6 bases, leaving 15 bases between them. Looked up from germline, CDR1 is ENHRY and CDR2 is SYGVKD. The CDR3 is 14 residues long. CDR3 in amino acids: CAISDHGTPSEQYF. The CDR3 nucleotides read TGTGCCATCAGTGACCACGGTACCCCGAGCGAGCAGTACTTC.

The rearrangement links TRBV20-1 to TRBJ2-1, with 12 nucleotides matching TRBD2. Germline lookup yields CDR1 DFQATT and CDR2 SNEGSKA (reference sequence). V lost 3 bases to trimming and J lost 4 bases; unmatched junction nucleotides: 4. The CDR3 sequence is 15 residues long. CDR3 in amino acids: CSASPSGRAYNEQFF. The CDR3 bases are TGCAGTGCTAGTCCTAGCGGGAGGGCTTACAATGAGCAGTTCTTC.

This clonotype was picked up many times. This chain connects TRBV9 to TRBJ2-1; 8 positions match TRBD2. CDR1 is SGDLS and CDR2 is YYNGEE in the germline V gene. The V and J ends lost 4 bases and 0 bases, in that order; junction bases with no gene match: 9. CDR3 length: 17 amino acids. The CDR3: CASSLGTSGYSYNEQFF. The CDR3, as DNA: TGTGCCAGCAGCCTCGGTACTAGCGGTTACTCCTACAATGAGCAGTTCTTC.

This clonotype appeared many times. This rearrangement joins TRBV6-6 to TRBJ1-2; TRBD1 is a possible D gene (5 bases). V lost 7 bases, J lost 8 bases, and 17 bases lay in between. The CDR3 totals 13 residues. CDR1 and CDR2 (germline): MNHNY, SVGAGI (reference sequence). CDR3 in amino acids: CASTPTGVGGYTF. DNA for the CDR3: TGTGCCAGCACCCCCACGGGGGTAGGAGGCTACACCTTC.

As concerns this clonotype: This may be a read error: a much more frequent sequence differs by one nucleotide. Written as DNA, the CDR3 is TGTGACAGCAGCTTACAGCGGTCGTTTAATGAAAAACTGTTTTTT. Its protein product is CDSSLQRSFNEKLFF. The chain carries TRBV7-9 and TRBJ1-4; D ambiguous. The CDR3 runs to 15 residues. CDR1 is SEHNR and CDR2 is FQNEAQ in the germline V gene (reference sequence). The full variable domain, rest sourced from reference TRBV7-9 and TRBJ1-4, is DTGVSQNPRHKITKRGQNVTFRCDPISEHNRLYWYRQTLGQGPEFLTYFQNEAQLEKSRLLSDRFSAERPKGSFSTLEIQRTEQGDSAMYLCDSSLQRSFNEKLFFGSGTQLSVL.

This clonotype was seen a single time. A much larger clonotype is one base distant, so this may be a read error. The chain carries TRBV11-1 and TRBJ2-3; TRBD1 aligns across 8 bases. The length of the CDR3 is 15 residues. V dropped 6 bases and J dropped 3; count of bases not matched to a gene: 8. CDR1 and CDR2 (germline): SGHAT, FQDESV (reference sequence). CDR3 loop: CASSFNRGTTDTQYF. CDR3 bases: TGTGCCAGCAGTTTCAACAGGGGGACAACAGATACGCAGTATTTT.

This clonotype turned up a few times. This chain connects TRBV5-1 to TRBJ2-7, with TRBD2 matching 14 bases. The CDR3 has 18 residues. The V and J ends lost 4 bases and 7 bases, in that order; junction bases with no gene match: 16. The germline gives CDR1 SGHRS, CDR2 YFSETQ. The CDR3 nucleotides read TGCGCCAGCAGCCGGACCGGGACTAGCGGGAGAGTGTCGCGGGAGCAGTACTTC. It yields the protein CASSRTGTSGRVSREQYF.